The rows below give T cell receptor beta chains drawn from one sample of a study of tumor-infiltrating lymphocytes in oesophageal squamous cell carcinoma. One entry per CDR3 protein results from TCRdb running MiXCR on the PCR reads. The sample has 15,000 to 20,000 distinct CDR3 sequences, 40% to 55% seen once. What was sequenced was blood. These receptors were obtained from a female donor with esophageal squamous cell carcinoma. Each CDR3 is given without its conserved first and last residue. A D gene is named only where the DNA matches it firmly.

TRBJ2-3	TRBV7-9	TRBD2	ASSLGASGPTDTQY
TRBJ2-7	TRBV12-3/TRBV12-4	TRBD1	ASSSSTGDYEQY
-	TRBV11-1	TRBD2	ASSQGASGGQQETQY
TRBJ2-6	TRBV24-1	-	ATSDLRGSGANVLT
-	TRBV6-1	-	ASSEPWRKNEQF
TRBJ1-6	TRBV6-6	-	ASSYSSGHPFH
-	TRBV12-3/TRBV12-4	TRBD1	ASRPTGAYNEQY
TRBJ2-1	TRBV7-6	-	ASSFGGRNEQF
TRBJ2-3	TRBV9	-	ASSVAGLKTGELY
TRBJ2-2	TRBV10-1	-	ASSIGSGELF
-	TRBV7-9	TRBD1	ASSKRDRGYNEQY
-	TRBV7-2	-	ASSLQSGVIYGYT
TRBJ2-2	TRBV5-5	-	ASSLDLFPGELF
TRBJ2-7	TRBV11-2	TRBD2	ASSLEGGVKQY
TRBJ2-1	TRBV7-2	-	ASSSGPGGSYNEQF
TRBJ1-1	TRBV30	-	AWSTRRVIMNTEAF
TRBJ2-7	TRBV7-9	-	ASSRLGQLTYNEQY
TRBJ2-6	TRBV6-6	TRBD2	ASTLGLAGGWANVLT
TRBJ2-5	TRBV28	-	ASSSGGIQETQY
TRBJ2-3	TRBV2	TRBD2	ASRGTSGLDTQY
-	TRBV19	-	ASRDLRTAYYEQY
TRBJ2-3	TRBV7-2	TRBD2	ASSISGSTDTQY
TRBJ2-1	TRBV27	TRBD2	ASKLAGGHEQF
TRBJ2-1	TRBV11-3	-	ASSLGPDNEQF
-	TRBV6-1	TRBD1	ASSKTGAEPYEQY
TRBJ2-3	TRBV7-3	TRBD2	ASSLGGSGRGDTQY
TRBJ1-1	TRBV10-3	-	AIRTGNTEAF
-	TRBV7-2	-	ASSLRQGKRETQY
TRBJ2-2	TRBV6-1	TRBD2	ASRNAGGPIGELF